This is a list of T cell receptor beta chains from one sample in a study of T cells after somatic rescue of genetic block. Sequencing used immunoSEQ multiplex PCR; TCRdb keeps in-frame clones, though not all of them. Of approximately 71,000 clones listed, less than 95% were seen once; the top ten hold about 2.7%. The source material was peripheral blood mononuclear cells (PBMCs). All receptors come from a man between 40 and 49 years old. The CDR3 runs from the conserved cysteine through the conserved F or W. D genes are given only for firm matches. Size is omitted from some rows. Given values are once, few, many or a class for expanded clones.

j_call v_call d_call cdr3_length clone_size cdr3_aa cdr3_nt
TRBJ2-4 TRBV23-1 NA 19 NA CASASPPPGNLLAKNIQYF TGCGCCAGCGCAAGCCCGCCCCCCGGGAACCTACTAGCCAAAAACATTCAGTACTTC
TRBJ2-3 TRBV11-2 TRBD2 17 NA CASSSRGQASGKNTQYF TGTGCCAGCAGCTCCCGGGGGCAGGCTAGCGGGAAAAATACGCAGTATTTT
TRBJ1-5 TRBV7-3 NA 13 NA CASSPDINQPQHF TGTGCCAGCAGCCCGGACATCAATCAGCCCCAGCATTTT
TRBJ2-5 TRBV6-6 NA 12 NA CASSYPGETQYF TGTGCCAGCAGTTACCCGGGCGAGACCCAGTACTTC
TRBJ2-7 TRBV4-2 NA 12 NA CASSQEGYEQYF TGTGCCAGCAGCCAAGAAGGTTACGAGCAGTACTTC
TRBJ1-5 TRBV15 NA 15 NA CATSRDGEADQPQHF TGTGCCACCAGCAGAGATGGGGAGGCAGATCAGCCCCAGCATTTT
TRBJ2-2 TRBV19 NA 15 NA CASKGGLAVTGELFF TGTGCCAGTAAAGGGGGGCTAGCGGTCACCGGGGAGCTGTTTTTT
TRBJ2-7 TRBV2 TRBD1 14 NA CASNLQGTPYEQYF TGTGCCAGCAACCTACAGGGGACCCCCTACGAGCAGTACTTC
TRBJ2-5 TRBV5-1 TRBD2 16 NA CASSSQVSGRGETQYF TGCGCCAGCAGCTCCCAGGTCAGCGGGAGAGGAGAGACCCAGTACTTC
TRBJ2-3 TRBV30 NA 11 NA CACGTFGTQYF TGTGCCTGTGGAACTTTCGGCACGCAGTATTTT
TRBJ2-7 TRBV28 TRBD2 15 NA CASSLFSGRARRQYF TGTGCCAGCAGTTTATTTAGCGGGAGGGCCCGGCGACAGTACTTC
TRBJ1-5 TRBV6-6 NA 13 once CASGRGGNQPQHF TGTGCCAGCGGTAGGGGAGGCAATCAGCCCCAGCATTTT
TRBJ2-6 TRBV5-6 NA 15 NA CASSPGGSGANVLTF TGTGCCAGCAGCCCTGGAGGGTCTGGGGCCAACGTCCTGACTTTC
TRBJ2-7 TRBV7-8 NA 14 NA CASSLSDGSYEQYF TGTGCCAGCAGCTTATCCGACGGTTCCTACGAGCAGTACTTC
TRBJ2-7 TRBV6-5 NA 11 NA CASNYLGEQYF TGTGCCAGCAACTATTTAGGCGAGCAGTACTTC
TRBJ1-1 TRBV5-1 TRBD1 15 NA CASSYLRTGDTEAFF TGCGCCAGCAGTTACCTCAGGACAGGGGACACTGAAGCTTTCTTT
TRBJ2-2 TRBV11-3 TRBD2 15 NA CASSGGLVNTGELFF TGTGCCAGCAGCGGGGGACTAGTGAACACCGGGGAGCTGTTTTTT
TRBJ2-7 TRBV5-6 TRBD1 16 NA CASSPLLRDRGDEQYF TGTGCCAGCAGCCCCCTCCTCCGGGACAGGGGGGACGAGCAGTACTTC
TRBJ2-7 TRBV7-9 NA 14 NA CASSLVSLSYEQYF TGTGCCAGCAGCTTAGTATCTCTGTCCTACGAGCAGTACTTC
TRBJ2-3 TRBV7-2 NA 13 NA CASSSRGTDTQYF TGTGCCAGCAGCTCCCGGGGCACAGATACGCAGTATTTT
TRBJ2-5 TRBV6-6 TRBD2 16 once CASSYRRGGVLETQYF TGTGCCAGCAGTTACAGGCGGGGGGGCGTGTTAGAGACCCAGTACTTC
TRBJ2-3 TRBV9 NA 14 NA CASSVGEGADTQYF TGTGCCAGCAGCGTAGGAGAAGGGGCAGATACGCAGTATTTT
TRBJ2-1 TRBV25-1 TRBD1 12 NA CASSNRGDEQFF TGTGCCAGCAGCAACAGGGGAGATGAGCAGTTCTTC
TRBJ2-5 TRBV4-3 NA 13 NA CASSQDRRGPNNF TGCGCCAGCAGCCAAGATCGAAGGGGCCCAAATAACTTC